The 29 T cell receptor beta chains below all came from one sample that was sequenced in a study of blood T cell repertoires in COVID-19. Generated by immunoSEQ multiplex PCR, the TCRdb table keeps only in-frame clones and is missing some. Of 200,000 to 250,000 clones in the sample, roughly 84% were seen once. Sequences were obtained from peripheral blood. The receptors were gathered from a man aged 25-45 years with active or convalescent COVID-19.

The table lists this clone with a count of one. The rearrangement uses TRBV18 and TRBJ1-3; TRBD1 might be the D (5 bases). The CDR3 runs to 16 residues. Germline CDR1 and CDR2: KGHSH and LQKENI. V was shortened by 2 bases and J by 4 bases, with 15 bases between the two germline ends. For the CDR3, the DNA is TGTGCCAGCTCACCAGCAGGGACTGGCAGGGGAAACACCATATATTTT. Its protein product is CASSPAGTGRGNTIYF.

The chain has TRBV7-2 and TRBJ1-6, with 7 bases matching TRBD1. The CDR3 is 14 residues long. V lost 4 bases, J lost 7 bases, and 4 bases stayed unmatched. Per the germline V gene, CDR1 is SGHTA and CDR2 is FQGNSA. The CDR3 region has the DNA TGTGCCAGCAGCTGGCAGGGGGGCAATTCACCCCTCCACTTT. Protein product: CASSWQGGNSPLHF. The whole variable domain, filled in from reference TRBV7-2 and TRBJ1-6, reads GAGVSQSPSNKVTEKGKDVELRCDPISGHTALYWYRQSLGQGLEFLIYFQGNSAPDKSGLPSDRFSAERTGGSVSTLTIQRTQQEDSAVYLCASSWQGGNSPLHFGNGTRLTVT.

The rearrangement uses TRBV4-1 and TRBJ2-1; the match to TRBD2 covers 10 bases. The J segment lost 6 bases and the V segment lost 0 bases, leaving 11 bases of the junction unmatched. Germline assignment: CDR1 MGHRA and CDR2 YSYEKL. The CDR3 covers 18 residues. In nucleotides, the CDR3 is TGCGCCAGCAGCCAAGAAGCTGGTGGACTAGCGGATTTCAATGAGCAGTTCTTC. Translation: CASSQEAGGLADFNEQFF.

The rearrangement links TRBV18 to TRBJ2-7; 9 bases align to TRBD1. The germline V gene encodes CDR1 KGHSH and CDR2 LQKENI. J was trimmed by 7 bases and V by 3 bases; bases with no gene match: 10. The CDR3 has 15 residues. CDR3 coding DNA: TGTGCCAGCTCACCCGGACCCGGGACAGGGCGGGAGCAGTACTTC. Its protein product is CASSPGPGTGREQYF.

The chain combines TRBV4-3 with TRBJ2-1; 8 bases align to TRBD1. V lost 4 bases and J lost 6; bases outside the gene matches: 2. The germline gives CDR1 LGHNA, CDR2 YSLEER. CDR3 length: 13 residues. This chain's CDR3 is CASSPGGLNEQFF. The CDR3, as DNA: TGCGCCAGCAGCCCAGGGGGCCTCAATGAGCAGTTCTTC.

This chain uses TRBV6-2 or TRBV6-3 with TRBJ2-2, with TRBD1 matching 11 bases. CDR3 length: 16 amino acids. Trimming took 2 bases from V and 6 from J; bases not matched to a gene: 5. Germline CDR1 is MNHEY and CDR2 is SVGEGT. The CDR3 loop reads CASSYPGTGGAGELFF. The CDR3 region has the DNA TGTGCCAGCAGTTACCCCGGGACAGGGGGGGCCGGGGAGCTGTTTTTT.

This clone was detected only a few times. This sequence joins TRBV5-1 and TRBJ2-7; 8 positions match TRBD2. Looked up from germline, CDR1 is SGHRS and CDR2 is YFSETQ. CDR3 length: 15 amino acids. After removal of 2 bases from V and 1 base from J, the junction contained 5 bases not matched to a gene. The CDR3 coding sequence is TGCGCCAGCAGCTTTAGCGGGGCCCAGTCCTACGAGCAGTACTTC. This translates into CASSFSGAQSYEQYF.

This chain joins TRBV5-4 and TRBJ2-1; TRBD2 aligns across 14 bases. This CDR3 is 19 amino acids long. Looked up from germline, CDR1 is SGHNT and CDR2 is YYREEE (reference sequence). V lost 4 bases to trimming and J lost 0 bases; unmatched junction nucleotides: 9. Written as DNA, the CDR3 is TGTGCCAGCAGCCTTAATATAGGGACTAGCGGGAGCTCCTACAATGAGCAGTTCTTC. Translated, it gives CASSLNIGTSGSSYNEQFF.

V gene TRBV30 combines with J gene TRBJ1-1; D remains unclear. Trimming left V 8 bases short and J 0 bases short, with 7 bases between. Germline CDR1 is GTSNPN and CDR2 is SVGIG (reference sequence). The CDR3 loop spans 11 amino acids. The CDR3 nucleotides are TGTGCCGGAACAGTGAACACTGAAGCTTTCTTT. Amino acids: CAGTVNTEAFF.

The chain links TRBV3-1 (or the pseudogene TRBV3-2) to TRBJ1-2; a weak D match, TRBD1 (6 bases). Germline lookup yields CDR1 LGHDT and CDR2 YNNKEL (reference sequence). The CDR3 is made up of 16 amino acids. V was cut by 1 base and J by 1 base, with 13 bases left in between. The CDR3 region is CASSQGKPRGNYGYTF. In DNA form, the CDR3 reads TGTGCCAGCAGCCAAGGGAAACCCAGGGGTAACTATGGCTACACCTTC.

A note on this clone: This sample also contains other DNA sequences that code for the same CDR3. V usage is TRBV11-2 and J usage is TRBJ2-5, with a weak D call TRBD1 (5 bases). Germline loops: CDR1 SGHAT, CDR2 FQNNGV. The V end was cut by 4 bases, the J end by 5 bases, with 11 bases between. CDR3 length: 13 residues. The CDR3 loop reads CASSWGGQETQYF. The CDR3 DNA sequence: TGTGCCAGCAGCTGGGGCGGTCAGGAGACCCAGTACTTC.

V is TRBV5-5 and J is TRBJ1-4; D gene unclear. V lost 3 bases and J lost 1, with 16 bases in between. The germline gives CDR1 SGHKS, CDR2 YYEKEE (reference sequence). This CDR3 is 17 amino acids long. In DNA form, the CDR3 reads TGTGCCAGCAGCTCTGGAGGCCCCAGGCGAACTAATGAAAAACTGTTTTTT. This gives the protein CASSSGGPRRTNEKLFF.

This clone was seen a few times. The gene calls are TRBV3-1 (or the pseudogene TRBV3-2) and TRBJ2-1; D may be TRBD2 (5 bases). Per germline, CDR1 LGHDT and CDR2 YNNKEL (reference sequence). V lost 0 bases and J 4 bases, leaving 22 bases between the germline ends. This CDR3 comprises 19 residues. The CDR3 bases are TGTGCCAGCAGCCAAGATTTCTCCGCTACATCTAGCTCTTACAATGAGCAGTTCTTC. It translates to CASSQDFSATSSSYNEQFF.

This clone was found a few times. V gene TRBV19 combines with J gene TRBJ1-1; the D gene is possibly TRBD1 (5 bases). The CDR3 runs to 13 residues. CDR1 is LNHDA and CDR2 is SQIVND in the germline V gene (reference sequence). Trimming shortened V by 1 base and J by 3 bases, and 6 bases separated the two germline ends. CDR3 residues: CASSIARDTEAFF. The CDR3 nucleotides are TGTGCCAGTAGTATAGCCAGGGACACTGAAGCTTTCTTT.

The chain recombines TRBV19 with TRBJ1-5; 8 bases match TRBD1. V lost 5 bases, J lost 4 bases, and 10 bases stayed unmatched. This CDR3 has 16 residues. Germline assignment: CDR1 LNHDA and CDR2 SQIVND (reference sequence). The CDR3 sequence is CASSRTGQGGNQPQHF. In nucleotides, the CDR3 is TGTGCCAGTAGTCGTACCGGACAGGGAGGGAATCAGCCCCAGCATTTT.

The chain uses TRBV7-9 and TRBJ2-3, with 7 bases that match TRBD2. Germline assignment: CDR1 SEHNR and CDR2 FQNEAQ (reference sequence). V shed 2 bases and J 2 bases; nucleotides not matched to a gene: 10. The CDR3 loop spans 17 amino acids. CDR3 DNA sequence: TGTGCCAGCAGCTTAATTGGGAGGGACTCGCACACAGATACGCAGTATTTT. Amino acids: CASSLIGRDSHTDTQYF.

This clone was observed a single time. V and J are TRBV15 and TRBJ2-3; perhaps TRBD2 as D (5 bases). The V gene lost 1 base and the J gene lost 10 bases, with 12 bases spanning the gap. The CDR3 covers 13 residues. Per the germline V gene, CDR1 is LNHNV and CDR2 is YYDKDF (reference sequence). Here the CDR3 reads CATSRGRKVAQYF. For the CDR3, the DNA is TGTGCCACCAGCAGAGGGAGGAAAGTGGCGCAGTATTTT.

Comment on this clone: The sample has other DNA sequences that encode this CDR3 too. The chain has TRBV4-3 and TRBJ1-1; D unclear. The CDR3 runs 13 residues. The V end was cut by 3 bases, the J end by 5 bases, with 10 bases between. Germline-derived CDR1 and CDR2 are LGHNA and YSLEER. The chain's CDR3 is CASSQVRRTEAFF. In DNA, the CDR3 is TGCGCCAGCAGCCAGGTTAGGAGGACTGAAGCTTTCTTT.

The gene calls are TRBV28 and TRBJ2-7; TRBD2 matches at 8 bases. Germline V gene data show CDR1 as MDHEN and CDR2 as SYDVKM. This CDR3 spans 15 amino acids. With 5 bases clipped from V and 4 bases from J, the junction kept 10 bases outside the gene matches. The CDR3 sequence is CASSEEKRGQYEQYF. CDR3 in DNA: TGTGCCAGCAGTGAAGAAAAGCGGGGGCAGTACGAGCAGTACTTC.

This rearrangement joins TRBV6-2 or TRBV6-3 to TRBJ1-1, with D hard to call. Trimming shortened V by 3 bases and J by 0 bases, and 17 bases separated the two germline ends. This CDR3 is 17 amino acids long. In germline, CDR1 is MNHEY, CDR2 SVGEGT. CDR3 amino acids: CASSYSASGSMNTEAFF. CDR3 nucleotide sequence: TGTGCCAGCAGTTATAGTGCTAGTGGCAGCATGAACACTGAAGCTTTCTTT.

V is TRBV11-2 and J is TRBJ2-1, with 11 bases that match TRBD2. The CDR3 length is 15 residues. V lost 4 bases to trimming and J lost 12 bases; unmatched junction nucleotides: 11. Looked up from germline, CDR1 is SGHAT and CDR2 is FQNNGV. CDR3 DNA: TGTGCCAGCAGCTCCAGACTAGCGGGGACGAAGGGGCAGTTCTTC. Its translation: CASSSRLAGTKGQFF.

Comments on this clone: Relative to the germline gene, one junction end is altered; a read error may explain this. The rearrangement uses TRBV7-7 and TRBJ2-5; 11 positions agree with TRBD1. This CDR3 has 15 residues. Germline lookup yields CDR1 SSHAT and CDR2 FNYEAQ (reference sequence). The chain's CDR3 is CASSLGTGGQETQYF. CDR3 in DNA: TGTGCTAGCAGCTTAGGGACAGGGGGCCAAGAGACCCAGTACTTC.

The V call is TRBV30, the J call TRBJ2-3; the D gene is possibly TRBD1 (6 bases). V lost 0 bases to trimming and J lost 4 bases, with 11 bases between them. CDR1 is GTSNPN and CDR2 is SVGIG in the germline V gene (reference sequence). The CDR3 contains 14 residues. The CDR3 protein is CAWSVWDIADTQYF. CDR3 bases: TGTGCCTGGAGTGTATGGGACATTGCAGATACGCAGTATTTT.

There are a few counts of this clone. The V and J genes are TRBV20-1 and TRBJ2-7; D is unclear. Germline V gene sequence: CDR1 DFQATT, CDR2 SNEGSKA (reference sequence). The CDR3 length is 11 residues. Trimming shortened V by 4 bases and J by 6 bases, and 10 bases separated the two germline ends. CDR3 protein: CSAIVYGEQYF. The CDR3 bases are TGCAGTGCTATAGTATATGGCGAGCAGTACTTC.

The chain is built from TRBV11-3 and TRBJ2-5, with D possibly being TRBD2 (7 bases). Trimming pared 3 bases from V and 0 bases from J, leaving 11 bases between. The CDR3 consists of 15 residues. Per germline, CDR1 SGHNT and CDR2 YENEEA. The CDR3 DNA reads TGTGCCAGCAGCTTTGGCGGGGGCTACCAAGAGACCCAGTACTTC. Protein sequence: CASSFGGGYQETQYF.

This rearrangement joins TRBV28 to TRBJ1-1, with a tentative D call TRBD1 (6 bases). The length of the CDR3 is 15 residues. CDR1 and CDR2 (germline): MDHEN, SYDVKM. Trimming took off 3 bases at V and 1 base at J, with 12 bases between the two ends. Here the CDR3 reads CASSLGGLPNTEAFF. The CDR3 coding sequence is TGTGCCAGCAGTTTGGGGGGGCTCCCGAACACTGAAGCTTTCTTT.

The rearrangement links TRBV2 to TRBJ2-1; D ambiguous. Germline V CDR1 and CDR2: SNHLY, FYNNEI. There are 15 residues in the CDR3. V lost 7 bases to trimming and J lost 6 bases, with 19 bases between them. The CDR3 DNA follows: TGTGCCAGCATAAATGAGGAGACCGTCGGCAATGAGCAGTTCTTC. Its translation is CASINEETVGNEQFF.

The chain is built from TRBV6-5 and TRBJ1-1; 8 bases align to TRBD1. V shed 5 bases and J 5 bases; nucleotides not matched to a gene: 10. CDR1 MNHEY and CDR2 SVGAGI come from the germline V gene. The CDR3 is made up of 15 amino acids. CDR3 DNA sequence: TGTGCCAGCAGTAAGGGACAGGCCGGGTCGACTGAAGCTTTCTTT. Translated: CASSKGQAGSTEAFF.

The V call is TRBV9, the J call TRBJ2-3; D gene uncertain. CDR1 and CDR2 from the germline V gene are SGDLS and YYNGEE. V was cut by 4 bases and J by 2 bases, with 11 bases left in between. The CDR3 runs 14 residues. The CDR3 coding sequence is TGTGCCAGCAGCCCAAGGAGCCCCACAGATACGCAGTATTTT. This encodes CASSPRSPTDTQYF.